One and the same sample provided the 28 T cell receptor beta chains below, sequenced in a study of molecular identifiers for immune sequencing clone quantification. Using its own MiXCR run on the PCR reads, TCRdb lists one record per CDR3 protein. The repertoire holds hundreds of thousands of distinct CDR3 sequences, with about 25% as singletons. The sequencing sample was made of naive CD8+ T cells from blood, with Jurkat cell RNA spiked in. Noted subset: FACS-sorted CD8+CD4-CCR7+CD45RA+ naive T cells. The receptor set was obtained from a human donor in good health. Some libraries in this study had Jurkat cell RNA spiked in.

This clonotype was counted many times. V is TRBV6-6 and J is TRBJ2-5; D ambiguous. Trimming took off 6 bases at V and 2 bases at J, with 7 bases between the two ends. The CDR3 sequence is 12 residues long. The V gene's germline CDR1 is MNHNY and CDR2 SVGAGI (reference sequence). The chain's CDR3 is CASRSRQETQYF. The CDR3 nucleotides are TGTGCCAGCAGATCCAGGCAAGAGACCCAGTACTTC.

This clonotype was picked up many times. The chain joins TRBV19 to TRBJ2-2; D not resolved. This CDR3 spans 16 amino acids. Per the germline V gene, CDR1 is LNHDA and CDR2 is SQIVND (reference sequence). Trimming took 0 bases from V and 3 from J, leaving 11 bases between them. The CDR3 region is CASSIEDGAYTGELFF. Here the CDR3 DNA reads TGTGCCAGTAGTATAGAGGACGGAGCCTACACCGGGGAGCTGTTTTTT.

V and J are TRBV7-9 and TRBJ2-3; 8 bases fit TRBD2. Trimming at V came to 4 bases and at J to 2 bases, leaving 8 bases not matched to a gene. CDR3 length: 16 residues. The germline gives CDR1 SEHNR, CDR2 FQNEAQ (reference sequence). Here the CDR3 DNA reads TGTGCCAGCAGCTCAGGGGATAGCGGGGTCACAGATACGCAGTATTTT. It translates to CASSSGDSGVTDTQYF.

Comment on this clonotype: Given a much more abundant clone one base away, this may be a read error. The CDR3 does not end in the conserved phenylalanine or tryptophan, so this is likely a read error. The rearrangement links TRBV24-1 to TRBJ2-2; the D is unclear. The CDR3 extends over 11 amino acids. V was pared by 10 bases and J by 4 bases, with 6 bases between. The germline V gene encodes CDR1 KGHDR and CDR2 SFDVKD. CDR3 DNA: TGTGCCACTCGGTCCACCGGGGAGCTGTTTCTT. It yields the protein CATRSTGELFL.

A remark on this clonotype: A read error may be the cause here, since a much bigger clone is one base away. The chain joins TRBV5-6 to TRBJ1-1; D is unresolved. Germline loops: CDR1 SGHDT, CDR2 YYEEEE. This CDR3 region has 12 residues. This chain's CDR3 is CAGSLVHTEAFF. Written as DNA, the CDR3 is TGTGCCGGCAGCTTGGTGCACACTGAAGCTTTCTTT.

Notes on this clonotype: One junction end disagrees with the germline gene, perhaps due to a read error. The V call is TRBV20-1, the J call TRBJ2-7; TRBD1 aligns across 8 bases. This CDR3 region has 15 residues. CDR1 and CDR2 from the germline V gene are DFQATT and SNEGSKA (reference sequence). The CDR3 here is CSARDRGTVSYEQYF. In DNA, the CDR3 is TGCAGTGCGAGAGACAGGGGAACGGTCTCCTACGAGCAGTACTTC.

In its sample, this clonotype was seen many times. J is TRBJ1-2 and V is TRBV12-3 or TRBV12-4; D not resolved. V was shortened by 4 bases and J by 2 bases, with 5 bases between the two germline ends. The CDR3 is 12 amino acids. The CDR3 coding sequence is TGTGCCAGCAGTTCCGGGAACTATGGCTACACCTTC. This translates into CASSSGNYGYTF.

This clonotype has at least ten counts. J is TRBJ2-7 and V is TRBV7-2; D gene uncertain. Germline values: CDR1 SGHTA, CDR2 FQGNSA. Trimming pared 5 bases from V and 1 base from J, leaving 12 bases between. The CDR3 runs 14 residues. The CDR3 DNA reads TGTGCCAGCAGCCCGTTTGGGCAGTCCTACGAGCAGTACTTC. Translated: CASSPFGQSYEQYF. Full variable domain (missing parts from reference TRBV7-2 and TRBJ2-7): GAGVSQSPSNKVTEKGKDVELRCDPISGHTALYWYRQSLGQGLEFLIYFQGNSAPDKSGLPSDRFSAERTGGSVSTLTIQRTQQEDSAVYLCASSPFGQSYEQYFGPGTRLTVT.

With regard to this clonotype: A much larger clonotype is one base distant, so this may be a read error. Here the CDR3 omits its conserved ending phenylalanine or tryptophan, so a read error is the likely source. The chain joins TRBV5-6 to TRBJ1-1; tentatively, D is TRBD1 (6 bases). This CDR3 region has 15 residues. Germline loops: CDR1 SGHDT, CDR2 YYEEEE. V dropped 0 bases and J dropped 4 bases, with 13 bases sitting between them. The CDR3 here is CASSLEGGVGTEAFL. The CDR3, as DNA: TGTGCCAGCAGCTTGGAGGGGGGCGTCGGCACTGAAGCTTTCCTT.

The chain uses TRBV12-3 or TRBV12-4 and TRBJ2-5, with 9 bases that match TRBD1. The CDR3 is 14 amino acids. V lost 5 bases to trimming and J lost 5 bases; unmatched junction nucleotides: 6. CDR3 sequence: CASSGGQGGETQYF. The CDR3 nucleotides read TGTGCCAGCAGTGGGGGACAGGGCGGCGAGACCCAGTACTTC.

A few counts support this clonotype. This chain connects TRBV5-3 to TRBJ2-1, with D tentatively TRBD1 (5 bases). TRBV5-3 is noted as an ORF with a role that remains uncertain. This CDR3 comprises 14 residues. Trimming removed 8 bases from V and 5 bases from J, with 17 bases in between. In nucleotides, the CDR3 is TGTGCCAGCAGCCTGAACCCAGGGAACAATGAGCAGTTCTTC. It is translated as CASSLNPGNNEQFF.

There are a few counts of this clonotype. V and J are TRBV20-1 and TRBJ2-7, with D possibly being TRBD2 (6 bases). V lost 5 bases and J 0 bases, leaving 11 bases between the germline ends. Germline CDR1 is DFQATT and CDR2 is SNEGSKA (reference sequence). The CDR3 is 13 residues long. CDR3 DNA: TGCAGTGCTCCCGGGGGAGTCTCCTACGAGCAGTACTTC. Translation gives CSAPGGVSYEQYF.

The chain recombines TRBV20-1 with TRBJ2-7; TRBD2 matches 7 bases. J lost 2 bases, V lost 0 bases, and 7 bases had no gene match. Germline CDR1 DFQATT, CDR2 SNEGSKA (reference sequence). This CDR3 region has 15 residues. CDR3 residues: CSARDMAGVPYEQYF. The CDR3, as DNA: TGCAGTGCTAGAGATATGGCGGGAGTACCCTACGAGCAGTACTTC.

The J gene is TRBJ1-1, the V gene TRBV5-3; D might be TRBD1 (5 bases). TRBV5-3 is annotated as an ORF whose role is uncertain. This CDR3 contains 14 residues. Trimming pared 8 bases from V and 5 bases from J, leaving 19 bases between. In nucleotides, the CDR3 is TGTGCCAGCACCTTTGTATACGGGGGGACTGAAGCTTTCTTT. It specifies CASTFVYGGTEAFF.

This clonotype was detected ten times or more. V and J are TRBV30 and TRBJ1-1; D is unclear. This CDR3 is 13 amino acids long. The germline V and J ends were trimmed by 8 bases and 6 bases, with 19 bases remaining between them. Per germline, CDR1 GTSNPN and CDR2 SVGIG (reference sequence). The CDR3 coding sequence is TGTGCCCAACTCTTGACATCACGCGCTGAAGCTTTCTTT. Its translation: CAQLLTSRAEAFF.

The gene calls are TRBV6-2 or TRBV6-3 and TRBJ2-2; TRBD1 matches 10 bases. With 0 bases clipped from V and 3 bases from J, the junction kept 1 base outside the gene matches. CDR1 and CDR2 from the germline V gene are MNHEY and SVGEGT. This CDR3 has 16 residues. The CDR3 region has the DNA TGTGCCAGCAGTTACTCGGACAGGGGGGACACCGGGGAGCTGTTTTTT. Protein product: CASSYSDRGDTGELFF.

This clonotype was detected a few times. V and J are TRBV27 and TRBJ2-7; D is unclear. CDR1 and CDR2 (germline): MNHEY, SMNVEV (reference sequence). This CDR3 is 14 amino acids long. V was shortened by 5 bases and J by 2 bases, with 13 bases between the two germline ends. CDR3 coding DNA: TGTGCCAGCAGTGCACTCGATCGTCCCTACGAGCAGTACTTC. This translates into CASSALDRPYEQYF.

This clonotype was detected only a few times. J is TRBJ2-7 and V is TRBV3-1; 15 nucleotides align to TRBD2. The junction had 10 bases not matched to a gene; V was cut back by 4 bases and J by 6 bases. CDR1 is LGHDT, CDR2 YNNKEL, per germline (reference sequence). CDR3 length: 17 amino acids. DNA for the CDR3: TGTGCCAGCAGCCCTTTAGGACTAGCGGGAGGGCGGGGCGAGCAGTACTTC. The encoded protein is CASSPLGLAGGRGEQYF.

This clonotype was counted ten times or more. The CDR3, as DNA: TGTGCCAGCAGTACGATCGGAGATACGCAGTATTTT. Translated, it gives CASSTIGDTQYF. V and J are TRBV6-2 or TRBV6-3 and TRBJ2-3, with D unclear. In germline, CDR1 is MNHEY, CDR2 SVGEGT. The CDR3 covers 12 residues. V was cut by 5 bases and J by 5 bases, with 8 bases left in between.

In this sample, this clonotype turned up many times. This chain links TRBV29-1 with TRBJ2-5; D gene unclear. The germline V gene has CDR1 SQVTM and CDR2 ANQGSEA. This CDR3 has 13 amino acids. V was clipped by 2 bases and J by 5 bases, with 12 bases between them. CDR3 protein: CSVERSARETQYF. DNA for the CDR3: TGCAGCGTTGAAAGGTCAGCACGGGAGACCCAGTACTTC.

This clonotype was picked up many times. The J gene is TRBJ1-1, the V gene TRBV20-1; D is unresolved. This CDR3 is 14 amino acids long. Trimming shortened V by 3 bases and J by 8 bases, and 19 bases separated the two germline ends. Per the germline V gene, CDR1 is DFQATT and CDR2 is SNEGSKA (reference sequence). The CDR3 DNA sequence: TGCAGTGCTAGGGTATTACTATCGATGGAGGAAGCTTTCTTT. Translated, it gives CSARVLLSMEEAFF.

The chain recombines TRBV6-6 with TRBJ2-5, with 8 bases identical to TRBD2. Germline V lookup: CDR1 MNHNY, CDR2 SVGAGI (reference sequence). With 6 bases clipped from V and 2 bases from J, the junction kept 17 bases outside the gene matches. CDR3 length equals 18 residues. The CDR3 region has the DNA TGTGCCAGCAGCCCCCTTGCGGCGGGGGGCCGGGTACAAGAGACCCAGTACTTC. This codes for CASSPLAAGGRVQETQYF.

In regard to this clonotype: A much larger clone differs from this one at a single base, so this may be a read error. The conserved phenylalanine or tryptophan is not found at the CDR3 terminus, so this likely reflects a read error. V is TRBV18 and J is TRBJ2-5; TRBD1 agrees at 10 bases. This CDR3 region has 15 residues. V was clipped by 3 bases and J by 3 bases; unmatched bases: 4. CDR1 is KGHSH, CDR2 LQKENI, per germline. CDR3 amino acids: CASSPAGTGEETQYS. CDR3 nucleotides: TGTGCCAGCTCACCTGCCGGGACAGGGGAAGAGACCCAGTACTCC.

With respect to this clonotype: Being one base from a much bigger clone, this may be a read error. This chain joins TRBV13 and TRBJ1-1; D remains unclear. CDR3 size: 14 residues. V gave up 4 bases and J gave up 4 bases, with 13 bases separating them. Germline lookup yields CDR1 PRHDT and CDR2 FYEKMQ (reference sequence). The CDR3: CASSYGPLGTEAFF. The CDR3 nucleotides are TGTGCCAGCAGCTACGGGCCCCTTGGCACTGAAGCTTTCTTT.

The chain is built from TRBV6-5 and TRBJ1-2, with 7 bases matching TRBD1. CDR3 length: 19 residues. Per the germline V gene, CDR1 is MNHEY and CDR2 is SVGAGI. With 5 bases clipped from V and 0 bases from J, the junction kept 18 bases outside the gene matches. The CDR3 nucleotides read TGTGCCAGCAGTAGAGAACAGGGGATGAATTTCCCAGCTAACTATGGCTACACCTTC. It is translated as CASSREQGMNFPANYGYTF.

This sequence joins TRBV11-2 and TRBJ2-5, with 10 bases that match TRBD1. The CDR3 consists of 15 residues. Per germline, CDR1 SGHAT and CDR2 FQNNGV. Losses at the gene ends were 4 bases for V and 4 bases for J; bases not matched to a gene: 6. The CDR3 nucleotides read TGTGCCAGCAGCTCGACAGGGGGCGAGGGAGAGACCCAGTACTTC. Residues: CASSSTGGEGETQYF.

In this sample, this clonotype turned up once. The chain links TRBV27 to TRBJ2-1; 11 bases map to TRBD1. The V and J ends lost 5 bases and 8 bases, in that order; junction bases with no gene match: 8. Per the germline V gene, CDR1 is MNHEY and CDR2 is SMNVEV (reference sequence). The CDR3 totals 15 residues. The CDR3 DNA reads as TGTGCCAGCAGTAGGACAGGGGGCGCTTTCTATGAGCAGTTCTTC. Translation: CASSRTGGAFYEQFF.

This clonotype was seen at least ten times. This chain joins TRBV12-3 or TRBV12-4 and TRBJ2-3; D gene unclear. CDR3 size: 13 residues. V dropped 6 bases and J dropped 1 base, with 8 bases sitting between them. The CDR3 spells CASSLFRTDTQYF. The CDR3 DNA sequence: TGTGCCAGCAGCTTGTTCCGCACAGATACGCAGTATTTT.